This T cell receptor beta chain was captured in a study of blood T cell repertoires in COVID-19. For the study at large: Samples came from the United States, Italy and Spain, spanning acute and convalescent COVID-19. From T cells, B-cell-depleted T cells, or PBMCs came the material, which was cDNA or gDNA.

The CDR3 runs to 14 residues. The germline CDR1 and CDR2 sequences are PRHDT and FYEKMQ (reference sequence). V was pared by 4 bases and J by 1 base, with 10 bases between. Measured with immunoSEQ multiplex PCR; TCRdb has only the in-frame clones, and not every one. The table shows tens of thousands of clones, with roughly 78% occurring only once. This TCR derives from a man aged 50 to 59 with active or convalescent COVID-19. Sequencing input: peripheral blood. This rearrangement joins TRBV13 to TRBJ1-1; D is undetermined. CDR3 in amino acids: CASSSPGRNTEAFF. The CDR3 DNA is TGTGCCAGCAGCTCCCCTGGCAGGAACACTGAAGCTTTCTTT.